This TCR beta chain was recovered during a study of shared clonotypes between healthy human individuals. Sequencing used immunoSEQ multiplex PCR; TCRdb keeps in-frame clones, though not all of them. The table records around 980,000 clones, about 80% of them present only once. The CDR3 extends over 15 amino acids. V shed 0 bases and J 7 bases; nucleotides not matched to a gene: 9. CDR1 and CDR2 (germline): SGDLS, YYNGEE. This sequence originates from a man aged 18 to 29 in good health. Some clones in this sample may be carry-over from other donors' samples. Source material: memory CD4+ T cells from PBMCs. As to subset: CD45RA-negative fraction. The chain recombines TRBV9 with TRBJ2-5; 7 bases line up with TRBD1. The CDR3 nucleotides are TGTGCCAGCAGCGTAGCTGGGACAGCGGTCGGGACCCAGTACTTC. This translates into CASSVAGTAVGTQYF.